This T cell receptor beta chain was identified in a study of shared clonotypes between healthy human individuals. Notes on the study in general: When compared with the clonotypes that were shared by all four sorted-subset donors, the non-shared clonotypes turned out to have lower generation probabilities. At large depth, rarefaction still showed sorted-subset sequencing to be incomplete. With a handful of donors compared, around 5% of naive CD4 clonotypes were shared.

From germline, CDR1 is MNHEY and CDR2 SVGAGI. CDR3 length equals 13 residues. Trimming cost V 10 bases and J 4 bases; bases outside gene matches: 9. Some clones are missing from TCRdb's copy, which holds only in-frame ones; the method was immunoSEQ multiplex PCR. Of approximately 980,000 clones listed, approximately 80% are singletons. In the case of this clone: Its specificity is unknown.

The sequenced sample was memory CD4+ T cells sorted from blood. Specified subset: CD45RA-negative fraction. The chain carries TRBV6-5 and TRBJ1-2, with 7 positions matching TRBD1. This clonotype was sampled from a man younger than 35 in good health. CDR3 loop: CAIRDSFTYGYTF. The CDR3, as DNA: TGTGCCATTCGGGACAGCTTCACCTATGGCTACACCTTC.